This T cell receptor (beta chain) was profiled in a study of cytomegalovirus exposure and HLA in healthy donors. Whole-study results and caveats: The study labeled fewer than 200 TCR beta chains cytomegalovirus-associated.

The PCR made use of 60 Vbeta and 13 Jbeta primers. Profiling relied on immunoSEQ multiplex PCR, and the TCRdb table lists in-frame clones only, not all of them. There are approximately 80,000 clones in the sample, with around 1.1% held by the top ten. Comments on this clone: The antigen remains undetermined. The junction departs from germline at one end; a sequencing error may be responsible.

The origin of this receptor is a woman in her thirties in good health and CMV-seronegative. The material sequenced was PBMCs.

The CDR3 reads CASSQELGGASHEQYF. The CDR3 DNA sequence: TGTGCCAGCAGCCAAGAGTTAGGGGGGGCCTCCCACGAGCAGTACTTC. The rearrangement uses TRBV4-2 and TRBJ2-7, with D perhaps TRBD2 (7 bases). Germline CDR1 reads LGHNA; CDR2 reads YNFKEQ. This CDR3 is built from 16 residues.